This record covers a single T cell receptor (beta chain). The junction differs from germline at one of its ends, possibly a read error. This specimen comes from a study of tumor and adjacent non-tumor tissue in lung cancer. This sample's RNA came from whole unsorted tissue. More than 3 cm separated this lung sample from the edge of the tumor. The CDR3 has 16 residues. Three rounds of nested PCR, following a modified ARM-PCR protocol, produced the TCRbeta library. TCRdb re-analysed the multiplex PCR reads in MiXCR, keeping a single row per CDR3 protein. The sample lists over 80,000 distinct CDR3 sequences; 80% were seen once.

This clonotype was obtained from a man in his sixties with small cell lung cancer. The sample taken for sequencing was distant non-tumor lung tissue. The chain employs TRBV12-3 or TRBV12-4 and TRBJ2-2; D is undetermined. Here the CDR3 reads CATMAGWSTNTRELFF. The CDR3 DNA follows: TGTGCCACCATGGCTGGGTGGTCGACGAACACCAGGGAGCTGTTTTTT.